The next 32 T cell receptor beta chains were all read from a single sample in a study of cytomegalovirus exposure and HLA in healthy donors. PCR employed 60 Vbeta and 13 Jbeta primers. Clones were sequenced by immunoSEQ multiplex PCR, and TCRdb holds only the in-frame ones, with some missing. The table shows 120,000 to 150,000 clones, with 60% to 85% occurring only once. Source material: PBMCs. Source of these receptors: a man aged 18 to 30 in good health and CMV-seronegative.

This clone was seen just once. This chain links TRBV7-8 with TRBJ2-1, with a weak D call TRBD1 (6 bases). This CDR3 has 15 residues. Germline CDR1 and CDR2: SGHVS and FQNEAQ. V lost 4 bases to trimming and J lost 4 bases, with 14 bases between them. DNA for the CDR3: TGTGCCAGCAGCTCCGCCGGGACATCGTACAATGAGCAGTTCTTC. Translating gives CASSSAGTSYNEQFF.

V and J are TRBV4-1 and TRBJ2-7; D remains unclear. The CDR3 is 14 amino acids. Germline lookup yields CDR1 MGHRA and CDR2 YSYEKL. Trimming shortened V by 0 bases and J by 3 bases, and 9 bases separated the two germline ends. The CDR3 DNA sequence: TGCGCCAGCAGCCAAGAGCTCACCGGCTACGAGCAGTACTTC. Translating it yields CASSQELTGYEQYF.

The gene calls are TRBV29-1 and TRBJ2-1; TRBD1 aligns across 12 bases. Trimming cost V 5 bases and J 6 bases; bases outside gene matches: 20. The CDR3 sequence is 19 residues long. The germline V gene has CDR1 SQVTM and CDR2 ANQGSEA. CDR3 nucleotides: TGCAGCGTTAGGGGTATCGGGACAGGGGGCTTGGCGGGAGGCAATGAGCAGTTCTTC. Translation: CSVRGIGTGGLAGGNEQFF.

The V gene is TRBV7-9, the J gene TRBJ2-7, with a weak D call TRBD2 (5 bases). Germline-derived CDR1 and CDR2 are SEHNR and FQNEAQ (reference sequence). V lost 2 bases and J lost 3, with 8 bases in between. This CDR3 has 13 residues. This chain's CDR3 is CASSLPGDYEQYF. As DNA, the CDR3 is TGTGCCAGCAGCTTACCCGGGGACTACGAGCAGTACTTC.

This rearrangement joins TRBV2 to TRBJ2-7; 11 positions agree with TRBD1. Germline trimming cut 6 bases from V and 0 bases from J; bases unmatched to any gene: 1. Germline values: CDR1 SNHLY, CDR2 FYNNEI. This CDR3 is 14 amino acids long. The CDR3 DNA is TGTGCCAGCAGGGACAGGGGGCACTCCTACGAGCAGTACTTC. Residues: CASRDRGHSYEQYF.

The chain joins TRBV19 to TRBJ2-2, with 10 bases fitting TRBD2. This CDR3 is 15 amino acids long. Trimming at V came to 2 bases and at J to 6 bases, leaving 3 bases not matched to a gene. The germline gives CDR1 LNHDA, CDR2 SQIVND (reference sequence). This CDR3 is CASSINSGRAGELFF. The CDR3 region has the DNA TGTGCCAGTAGTATAAACAGCGGGAGGGCCGGGGAGCTGTTTTTT.

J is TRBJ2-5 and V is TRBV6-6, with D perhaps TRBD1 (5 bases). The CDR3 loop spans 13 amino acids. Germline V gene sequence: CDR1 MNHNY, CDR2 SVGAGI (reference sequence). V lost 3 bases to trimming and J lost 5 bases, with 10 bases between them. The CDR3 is CASSYSAGETQYF. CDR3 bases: TGTGCCAGCAGTTATTCTGCAGGGGAGACCCAGTACTTC.

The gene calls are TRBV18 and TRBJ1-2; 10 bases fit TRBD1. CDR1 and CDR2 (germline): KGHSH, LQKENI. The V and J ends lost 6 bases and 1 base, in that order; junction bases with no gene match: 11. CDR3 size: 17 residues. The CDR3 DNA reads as TGTGCCAGCTCCCGAGACAGGGGGCTGCCCAATAACTATGGCTACACCTTC. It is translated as CASSRDRGLPNNYGYTF.

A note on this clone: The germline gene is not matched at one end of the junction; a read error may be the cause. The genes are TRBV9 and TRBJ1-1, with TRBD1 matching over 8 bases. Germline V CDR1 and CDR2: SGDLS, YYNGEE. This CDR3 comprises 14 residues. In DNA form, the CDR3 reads TGTGTCAGCAGCCCCCAGGGGGCGAGCACTGAAGCTTTCTTT. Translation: CVSSPQGASTEAFF.

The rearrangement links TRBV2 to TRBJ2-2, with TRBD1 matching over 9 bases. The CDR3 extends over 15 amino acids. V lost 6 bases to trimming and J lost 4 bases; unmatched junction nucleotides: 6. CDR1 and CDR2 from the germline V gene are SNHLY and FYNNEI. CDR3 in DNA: TGTGCCAGCAGGGCCTCGACAGGGGGCACCGGGGAGCTGTTTTTT. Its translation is CASRASTGGTGELFF.

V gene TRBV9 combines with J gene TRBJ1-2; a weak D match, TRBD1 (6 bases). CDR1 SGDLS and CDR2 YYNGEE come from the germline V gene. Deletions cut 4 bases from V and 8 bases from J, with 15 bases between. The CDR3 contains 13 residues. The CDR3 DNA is TGTGCCAGCAGCAACCCCCCGGGACACGGCTACACCTTC. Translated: CASSNPPGHGYTF.

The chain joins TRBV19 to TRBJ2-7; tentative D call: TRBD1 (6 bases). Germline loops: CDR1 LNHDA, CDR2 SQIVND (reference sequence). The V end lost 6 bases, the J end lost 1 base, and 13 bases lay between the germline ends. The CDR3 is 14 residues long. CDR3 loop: CASSPRQGSYEQYF. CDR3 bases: TGTGCCAGTAGCCCCCGGCAGGGGTCCTACGAGCAGTACTTC.

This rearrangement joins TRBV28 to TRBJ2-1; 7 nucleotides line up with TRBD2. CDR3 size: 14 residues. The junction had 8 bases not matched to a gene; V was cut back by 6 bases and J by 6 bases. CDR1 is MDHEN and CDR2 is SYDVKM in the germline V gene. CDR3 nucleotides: TGTGCCAGCAGGCCTGGGGGAGGGTTCAATGAGCAGTTCTTC. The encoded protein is CASRPGGGFNEQFF.

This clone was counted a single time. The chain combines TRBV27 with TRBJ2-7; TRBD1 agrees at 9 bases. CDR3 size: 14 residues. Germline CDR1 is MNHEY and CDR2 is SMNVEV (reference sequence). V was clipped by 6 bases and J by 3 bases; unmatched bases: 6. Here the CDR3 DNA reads TGTGCCAGCAGCCTCCGGGACAGGGACTACGAGCAGTACTTC. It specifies CASSLRDRDYEQYF.

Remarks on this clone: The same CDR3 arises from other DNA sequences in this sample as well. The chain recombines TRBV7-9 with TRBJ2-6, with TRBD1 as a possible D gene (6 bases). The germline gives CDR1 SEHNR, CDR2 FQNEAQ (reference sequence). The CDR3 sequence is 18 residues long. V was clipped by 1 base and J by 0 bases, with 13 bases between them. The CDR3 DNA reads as TGTGCCAGCAGCTTAGACCACACAGGGAGCTCTGGGGCCAACGTCCTGACTTTC. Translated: CASSLDHTGSSGANVLTF.

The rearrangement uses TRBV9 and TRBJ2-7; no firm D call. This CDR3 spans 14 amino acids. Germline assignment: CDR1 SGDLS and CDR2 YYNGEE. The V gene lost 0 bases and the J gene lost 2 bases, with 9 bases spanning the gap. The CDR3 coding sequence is TGTGCCAGCAGCGTAGCTAAAACTACCTACGAGCAGTACTTC. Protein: CASSVAKTTYEQYF.

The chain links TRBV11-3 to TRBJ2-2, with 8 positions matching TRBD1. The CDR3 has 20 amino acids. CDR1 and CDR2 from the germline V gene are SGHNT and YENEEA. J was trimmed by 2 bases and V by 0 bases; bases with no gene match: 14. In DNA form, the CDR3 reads TGTGCCAGCAGCTTAGATACAATAATCTATGGACAGGGAAACACCGGGGAGCTGTTTTTT. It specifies CASSLDTIIYGQGNTGELFF.

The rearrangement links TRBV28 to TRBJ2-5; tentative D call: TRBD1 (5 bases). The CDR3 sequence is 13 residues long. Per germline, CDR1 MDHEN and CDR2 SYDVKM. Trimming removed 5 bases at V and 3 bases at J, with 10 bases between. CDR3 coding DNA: TGTGCCAGCAGTCCTCTAGGGGAAGAGACCCAGTACTTC. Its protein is CASSPLGEETQYF.

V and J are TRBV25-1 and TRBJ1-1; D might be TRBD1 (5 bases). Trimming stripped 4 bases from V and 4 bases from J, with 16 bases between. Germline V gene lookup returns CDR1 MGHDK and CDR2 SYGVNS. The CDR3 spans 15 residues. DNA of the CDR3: TGTGCCAGCAGTGCCGTAGGGGTCGGATTCACTGAAGCTTTCTTT. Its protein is CASSAVGVGFTEAFF.

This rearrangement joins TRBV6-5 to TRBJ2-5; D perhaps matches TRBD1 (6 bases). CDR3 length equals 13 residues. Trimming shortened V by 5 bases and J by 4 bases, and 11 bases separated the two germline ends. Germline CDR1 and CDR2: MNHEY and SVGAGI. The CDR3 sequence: CASSEWGLETQYF. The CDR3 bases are TGTGCCAGCAGTGAGTGGGGGCTAGAGACCCAGTACTTC.

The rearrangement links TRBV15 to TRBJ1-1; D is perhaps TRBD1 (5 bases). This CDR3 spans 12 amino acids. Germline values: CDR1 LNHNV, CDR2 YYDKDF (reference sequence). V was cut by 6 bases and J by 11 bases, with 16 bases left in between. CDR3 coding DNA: TGTGCCACCAGTGCGTGGGGCCGTGAGGCTTTCTTT. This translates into CATSAWGREAFF.

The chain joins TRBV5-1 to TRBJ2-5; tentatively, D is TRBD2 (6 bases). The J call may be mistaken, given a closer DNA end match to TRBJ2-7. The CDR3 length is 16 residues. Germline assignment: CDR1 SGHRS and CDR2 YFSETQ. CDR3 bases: TGCGCCAGCACCTATGGGGGTACGGGACTGTCCTACGAGCAGTACTTC. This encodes CASTYGGTGLSYEQYF.

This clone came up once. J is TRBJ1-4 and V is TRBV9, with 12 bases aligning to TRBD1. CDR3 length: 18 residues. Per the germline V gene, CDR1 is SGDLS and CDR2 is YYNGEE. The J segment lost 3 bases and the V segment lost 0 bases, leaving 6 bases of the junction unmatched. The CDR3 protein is CASSVAGDRGPSNEKLFF. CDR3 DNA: TGTGCCAGCAGCGTAGCCGGGGACAGGGGGCCCTCTAATGAAAAACTGTTTTTT.

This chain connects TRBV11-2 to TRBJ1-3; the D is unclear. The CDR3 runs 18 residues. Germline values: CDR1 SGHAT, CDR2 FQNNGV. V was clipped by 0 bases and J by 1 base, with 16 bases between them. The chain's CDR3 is CASSLDRAGRRSGNTIYF. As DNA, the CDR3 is TGTGCCAGCAGCTTAGATAGAGCAGGAAGGAGGTCTGGAAACACCATATATTTT.

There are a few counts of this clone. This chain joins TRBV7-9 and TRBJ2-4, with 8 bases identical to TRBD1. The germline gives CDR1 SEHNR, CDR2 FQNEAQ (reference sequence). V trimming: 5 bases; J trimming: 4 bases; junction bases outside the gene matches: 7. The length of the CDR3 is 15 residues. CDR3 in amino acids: CASSPPTGEKNIQYF. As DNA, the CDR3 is TGTGCCAGCAGCCCACCGACAGGGGAGAAAAACATTCAGTACTTC. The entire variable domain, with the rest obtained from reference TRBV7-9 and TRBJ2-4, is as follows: DTGVSQNPRHKITKRGQNVTFRCDPISEHNRLYWYRQTLGQGPEFLTYFQNEAQLEKSRLLSDRFSAERPKGSFSTLEIQRTEQGDSAMYLCASSPPTGEKNIQYFGAGTRLSVL.

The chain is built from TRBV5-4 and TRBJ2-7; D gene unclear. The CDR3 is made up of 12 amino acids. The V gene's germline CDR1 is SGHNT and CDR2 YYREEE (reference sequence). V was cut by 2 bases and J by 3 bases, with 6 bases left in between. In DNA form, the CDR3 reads TGTGCCAGCAGCTTTAACGGCTACGAGCAGTACTTC. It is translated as CASSFNGYEQYF. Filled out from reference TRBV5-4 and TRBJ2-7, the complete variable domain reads ETGVTQSPTHLIKTRGQQVTLRCSSQSGHNTVSWYQQALGQGPQFIFQYYREEENGRGNFPPRFSGLQFPNYSSELNVNALELDDSALYLCASSFNGYEQYFGPGTRLTVT.

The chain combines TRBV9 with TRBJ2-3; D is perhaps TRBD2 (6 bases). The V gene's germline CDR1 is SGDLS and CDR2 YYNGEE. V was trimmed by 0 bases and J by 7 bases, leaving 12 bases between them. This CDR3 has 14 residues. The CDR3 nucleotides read TGTGCCAGCAGCGTAGGGAGGGGTCGTAATACGCAGTATTTT. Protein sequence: CASSVGRGRNTQYF. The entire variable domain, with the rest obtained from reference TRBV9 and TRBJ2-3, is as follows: DSGVTQTPKHLITATGQRVTLRCSPRSGDLSVYWYQQSLDQGLQFLIQYYNGEERAKGNILERFSAQQFPDLHSELNLSSLELGDSALYFCASSVGRGRNTQYFGPGTRLTVL.

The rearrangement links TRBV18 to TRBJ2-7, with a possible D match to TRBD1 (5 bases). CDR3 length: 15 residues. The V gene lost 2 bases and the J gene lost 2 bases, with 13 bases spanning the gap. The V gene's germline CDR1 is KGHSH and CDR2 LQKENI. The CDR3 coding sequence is TGTGCCAGCTCACCAGGGAAGGGGAATACCTACGAGCAGTACTTC. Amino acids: CASSPGKGNTYEQYF.

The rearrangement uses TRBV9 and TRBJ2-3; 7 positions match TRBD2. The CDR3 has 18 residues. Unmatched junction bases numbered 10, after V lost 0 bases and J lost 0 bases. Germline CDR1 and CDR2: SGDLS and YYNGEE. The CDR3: CASSVGQGGALSTDTQYF. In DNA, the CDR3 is TGTGCCAGCAGCGTAGGGCAGGGAGGGGCCCTAAGCACAGATACGCAGTATTTT.

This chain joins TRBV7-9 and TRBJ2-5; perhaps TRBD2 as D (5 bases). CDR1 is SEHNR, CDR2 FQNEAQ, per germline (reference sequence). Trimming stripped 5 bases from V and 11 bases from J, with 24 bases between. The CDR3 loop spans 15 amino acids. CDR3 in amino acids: CASSRTREPALKQYF. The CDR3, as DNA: TGTGCCAGCAGCCGCACGAGGGAGCCCGCGTTGAAGCAGTACTTC.

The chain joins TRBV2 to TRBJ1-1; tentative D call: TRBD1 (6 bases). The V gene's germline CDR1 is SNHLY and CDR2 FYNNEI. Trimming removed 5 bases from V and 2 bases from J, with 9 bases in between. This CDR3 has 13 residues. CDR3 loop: CASSTGPNTEAFF. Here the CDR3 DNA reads TGTGCCAGCAGTACAGGGCCCAACACTGAAGCTTTCTTT. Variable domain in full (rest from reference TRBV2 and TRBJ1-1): EPEVTQTPSHQVTQMGQEVILRCVPISNHLYFYWYRQILGQKVEFLVSFYNNEISEKSEIFDDQFSVERPDGSNFTLKIRSTKLEDSAMYFCASSTGPNTEAFFGQGTRLTVV.

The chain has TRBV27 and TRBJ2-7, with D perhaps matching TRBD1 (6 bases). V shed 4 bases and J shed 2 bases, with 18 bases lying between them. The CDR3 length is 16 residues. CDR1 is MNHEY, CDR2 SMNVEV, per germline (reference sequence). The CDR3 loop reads CASSSSAGTRTYEQYF. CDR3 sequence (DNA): TGTGCCAGCAGTTCATCCGCCGGGACACGAACCTACGAGCAGTACTTC.